Following are 10 T cell receptor beta chains from one sample sequenced in a study of cytomegalovirus exposure and HLA in healthy donors. PCR employed 60 Vbeta and 13 Jbeta primers. Clones were sequenced by immunoSEQ multiplex PCR, and TCRdb holds only the in-frame ones, with some missing. The sample carries under 200,000 clones, approximately 77% recorded once. Sequenced sample: PBMCs. The receptors come from a man aged 40-49 years in good health and CMV-seropositive.

The chain uses TRBV4-2 and TRBJ1-1; TRBD1 might be the D (6 bases). Trimming took off 0 bases at V and 2 bases at J, with 13 bases between the two ends. The CDR3 runs 16 residues. CDR1 is LGHNA, CDR2 YNFKEQ, per germline. CDR3 nucleotide sequence: TGTGCCAGCAGCCAAGAGGGGGCAGGGCAAAACACTGAAGCTTTCTTT. This sequence encodes CASSQEGAGQNTEAFF.

Only a few counts were recorded for this clone. This rearrangement joins TRBV15 to TRBJ1-5; TRBD1 might be the D (5 bases). Germline-derived CDR1 and CDR2 are LNHNV and YYDKDF (reference sequence). Trimming removed 5 bases from V and 7 bases from J, with 18 bases in between. The length of the CDR3 is 15 residues. For the CDR3, the DNA is TGTGCCACCAGCGGTGCGGGGGTGTTTGGCCAGCCCCAGCATTTT. Its protein product is CATSGAGVFGQPQHF.

This chain joins TRBV7-9 and TRBJ1-4; 9 bases line up with TRBD1. The CDR3 is 15 amino acids. Germline V CDR1 and CDR2: SEHNR, FQNEAQ (reference sequence). Trimming took 5 bases from V and 8 from J; bases not matched to a gene: 9. The CDR3 protein is CASSPAWTGVEKLFF. CDR3 DNA sequence: TGTGCCAGCAGCCCAGCCTGGACAGGGGTCGAAAAACTGTTTTTT.

The genes are TRBV10-3 and TRBJ1-5, with 7 bases identical to TRBD1. Germline CDR1 ENHRY, CDR2 SYGVKD. The ends lost 10 bases at V and 6 bases at J; junction bases unmatched: 12. The CDR3 contains 14 residues. The CDR3 nucleotides read TGTGCCAGCACTAAGGACAGGTACAGTCAGCCCCAGCATTTT. Protein: CASTKDRYSQPQHF.

The chain couples TRBV7-2 to TRBJ2-3, with 7 bases aligning to TRBD2. V gave up 5 bases and J gave up 1 base; unmatched junction bases: 3. CDR3 length: 14 amino acids. The germline V gene encodes CDR1 SGHTA and CDR2 FQGNSA. CDR3: CASSILAGTDTQYF. For the CDR3, the DNA is TGTGCCAGCAGCATCCTAGCGGGCACAGATACGCAGTATTTT.

This clone occurred a few times. The rearrangement uses TRBV2 and TRBJ2-3, with TRBD2 matching 9 bases. The trim removed 1 base at V and 5 bases at J, leaving 10 bases unmatched. CDR1 is SNHLY and CDR2 is FYNNEI in the germline V gene. This CDR3 contains 17 residues. CDR3 nucleotide sequence: TGTGCCAGCAGTGAAGAGGGTTGGGGACTAGCAGGAGATACGCAGTATTTT. It codes for CASSEEGWGLAGDTQYF.

The genes are TRBV15 and TRBJ1-2; D is possibly TRBD1 (5 bases). V lost 4 bases and J 8 bases, leaving 17 bases between the germline ends. Looked up from germline, CDR1 is LNHNV and CDR2 is YYDKDF (reference sequence). This CDR3 spans 14 amino acids. This CDR3 is CATSTWLGVEGYTF. The CDR3 DNA reads as TGTGCCACCAGCACCTGGTTAGGGGTGGAGGGCTACACCTTC. Full variable domain (outside the CDR3, taken from reference TRBV15 and TRBJ1-2): DAMVIQNPRYQVTQFGKPVTLSCSQTLNHNVMYWYQQKSSQAPKLLFHYYDKDFNNEADTPDNFQSRRPNTSFCFLDIRSPGLGDTAMYLCATSTWLGVEGYTFGSGTRLTVV.

This chain joins TRBV15 and TRBJ1-1; tentatively, D is TRBD1 (6 bases). The V and J ends lost 3 bases and 1 base respectively, with 18 bases between them. Per the germline V gene, CDR1 is LNHNV and CDR2 is YYDKDF (reference sequence). There are 17 residues in the CDR3. CDR3 sequence: CATSSRSGGHGNTEAFF. The CDR3 DNA reads as TGTGCCACCAGCAGTAGGAGTGGGGGACACGGGAACACTGAAGCTTTCTTT.

This clone was found a few times. The chain joins TRBV27 to TRBJ2-4, with D possibly matching TRBD1 (6 bases). The CDR3 runs 13 residues. CDR1 and CDR2 (germline): MNHEY, SMNVEV (reference sequence). V dropped 5 bases and J dropped 9 bases, with 14 bases sitting between them. This chain's CDR3 is CASSLTGWGIQYF. The CDR3, as DNA: TGTGCCAGCAGTCTAACAGGGTGGGGCATTCAGTACTTC.

This clone was seen only once. The CDR3 here is CASSRLAANEQFF. CDR3 nucleotide sequence: TGTGCCAGCAGTCGACTAGCGGCGAATGAGCAGTTCTTC. The V gene is TRBV7-6, the J gene TRBJ2-1; 9 nucleotides agree with TRBD2. The CDR3 spans 13 residues. Trimming at V came to 6 bases and at J to 7 bases, leaving 4 bases not matched to a gene. CDR1 is SGHVS and CDR2 is FNYEAQ in the germline V gene.